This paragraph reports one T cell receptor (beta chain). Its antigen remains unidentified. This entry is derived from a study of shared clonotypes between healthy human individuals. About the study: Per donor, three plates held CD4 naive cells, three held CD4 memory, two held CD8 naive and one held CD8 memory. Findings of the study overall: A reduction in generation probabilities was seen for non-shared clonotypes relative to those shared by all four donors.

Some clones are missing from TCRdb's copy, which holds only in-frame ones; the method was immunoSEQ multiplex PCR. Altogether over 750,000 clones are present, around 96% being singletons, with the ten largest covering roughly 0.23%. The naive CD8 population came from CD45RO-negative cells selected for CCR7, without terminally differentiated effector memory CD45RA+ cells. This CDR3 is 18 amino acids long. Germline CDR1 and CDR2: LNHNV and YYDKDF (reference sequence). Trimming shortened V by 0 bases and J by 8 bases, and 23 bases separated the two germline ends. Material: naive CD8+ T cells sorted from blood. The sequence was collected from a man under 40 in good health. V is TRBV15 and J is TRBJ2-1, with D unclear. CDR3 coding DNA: TGTGCCACCAGCAGAGATAACAGAGACACGTCTGGTCACCATGAGCAGTTCTTC. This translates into CATSRDNRDTSGHHEQFF. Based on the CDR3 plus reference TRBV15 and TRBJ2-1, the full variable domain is DAMVIQNPRYQVTQFGKPVTLSCSQTLNHNVMYWYQQKSSQAPKLLFHYYDKDFNNEADTPDNFQSRRPNTSFCFLDIRSPGLGDTAMYLCATSRDNRDTSGHHEQFFGPGTRLTVL.